This passage covers 3 T cell receptor beta chains from one sample sequenced in a study of blood T cell repertoires in COVID-19. Sequenced by immunoSEQ multiplex PCR; TCRdb stores in-frame clones only, minus some. The sample has approximately 210,000 clones, 88% seen once. Sequenced material: peripheral blood. The origin of the receptors is a human donor in a cohort sampled during active COVID-19.

This chain connects TRBV6-6 to TRBJ1-1; D ambiguous. The CDR3 runs 11 residues. The ends were cut back, 7 bases at V and 2 bases at J, with 5 bases in the middle. Germline CDR1 MNHNY, CDR2 SVGAGI (reference sequence). CDR3 sequence reads: CASILNTEAFF. CDR3 DNA: TGTGCCAGCATTCTAAACACTGAAGCTTTCTTT.

DNA for the CDR3: TGTGCCAGCAGTGAGAGTAATCAGCCCCAGCATTTT. It yields the protein CASSESNQPQHF. The chain employs TRBV28 and TRBJ1-5; no definite D call. The CDR3 has 12 residues. Germline CDR1 reads MDHEN; CDR2 reads SYDVKM. V lost 5 bases and J 4 bases, leaving 6 bases between the germline ends.

The rearrangement uses TRBV4-3 and TRBJ2-6; possible D gene TRBD2, 7 bases. V was cut by 3 bases and J by 5 bases, with 20 bases left in between. CDR3 size: 18 residues. Germline CDR1 and CDR2: LGHNA and YSLEER. CDR3 sequence: CASSQGRDTGGRANVLTF. Written as DNA, the CDR3 is TGCGCCAGCAGCCAGGGGAGGGACACCGGGGGTCGGGCCAACGTCCTGACTTTC.